This T cell receptor beta chain is drawn from a study of blood T cell repertoires in COVID-19. In the study overall: From T cells, B-cell-depleted T cells, or PBMCs came the material, which was cDNA or gDNA.

Per the original data handling: Amplification from reference gene primers served as the basis for estimated nucleated cell counts. Method: immunoSEQ multiplex PCR; TCRdb's copy keeps in-frame clones and lacks some. V and J calls and clone size are given by that table; D and trimming were obtained from the DNA. The repertoire has about 170,000 clones, approximately 90% of them found once; the top ten carry 6% to 7.5%. Input material: peripheral blood. The sequence derives from an elderly woman in a cohort sampled during active or convalescent COVID-19.

The CDR3 DNA reads as TGTGCCAGCAGTCCTCGCCGGGGTAACACTGAAGCTTTCTTT. Amino acids: CASSPRRGNTEAFF. The gene calls are TRBV3-1 (or the pseudogene TRBV3-2) and TRBJ1-1; D is ambiguous. Germline assignment: CDR1 LGHDT and CDR2 YNNKEL (reference sequence). The CDR3 contains 14 residues. Trimming took off 6 bases at V and 2 bases at J, with 13 bases between the two ends.